A single sample is the source of the 14 T cell receptor beta chains below, sequenced in a study of blood T cells in healthy people across ages (dated by TCRdb to between 2014 and 2017). The library was obtained by 5' RACE. The instrument given in TCRdb is Illumina HiSeq 2500. A second PCR of roughly 7 to 11 cycles was performed with a sample-barcoded 5' primer and a J-beta primer mix. In TCRdb, the public reads were trimmed at Q25 with fastp and aligned with MiXCR, with productive beta chains retained. For every CDR3 protein sequence, its rows merge into one entry that carries the most common genes and DNA. For this sample there are some 1.7 million distinct CDR3 sequences; approximately 28% appear just once. Roughly 8.2% of the sample comes from the top ten. Sequencing was done on a sample of blood. The receptors were gathered from a woman younger than 45 in good health.

There are a few counts of this clonotype. V is TRBV7-9 and J is TRBJ1-1; D is ambiguous. V was cut by 5 bases and J by 7 bases, with 8 bases left in between. This CDR3 contains 11 residues. Germline assignment: CDR1 SEHNR and CDR2 FQNEAQ (reference sequence). The CDR3 nucleotides read TGTGCCAGCAGCCAAAGTTTTGAAGCTTTCTTT. It is translated as CASSQSFEAFF.

This clonotype was counted ten times or more. The chain links TRBV4-1 to TRBJ1-2, with D possibly TRBD1 on 5 matching bases. V lost 4 bases and J lost 4, with 16 bases in between. This CDR3 is built from 15 residues. Looked up from germline, CDR1 is MGHRA and CDR2 is YSYEKL. The CDR3: CASSPTSWGFYGYTF. The CDR3 DNA sequence: TGCGCCAGCAGCCCTACTTCGTGGGGGTTCTATGGCTACACCTTC.

This rearrangement joins TRBV5-1 to TRBJ2-2; D not resolved. The length of the CDR3 is 12 residues. V lost 3 bases, J lost 10 bases, and 10 bases lay in between. Germline V gives CDR1 SGHRS, CDR2 YFSETQ. DNA of the CDR3: TGCGCCAGCAGCTATAATTTAGAGGAGCTGTTTTTT. This translates into CASSYNLEELFF.

The chain has TRBV20-1 and TRBJ1-3, with 7 positions matching TRBD1. Germline V gives CDR1 DFQATT, CDR2 SNEGSKA (reference sequence). There are 15 residues in the CDR3. DNA of the CDR3: TGCAATGCCCGGGACAGAGTTTTCTCTGGAAACACCATATATTTT. Protein product: CNARDRVFSGNTIYF.

About this clonotype: A read error may account for a junction end that differs from germline. The V and J genes are TRBV7-9 and TRBJ1-2; D gene uncertain. This CDR3 has 12 residues. Germline-derived CDR1 and CDR2 are SEHNR and FQNEAQ (reference sequence). The CDR3 sequence: CASSLRTGGCTF. Written as DNA, the CDR3 is TGTGCCAGCAGTCTCCGGACGGGTGGCTGCACCTTC.

The table lists this clonotype with a few counts. One end of the junction does not line up with germline, which may come from a read error. The chain joins TRBV29-1 to TRBJ2-7, with D perhaps matching TRBD2 (6 bases). CDR1 is SQVTM, CDR2 ANQGSEA, per germline. The CDR3 is 14 amino acids. This chain's CDR3 is CSVEKRAHRELQYF. In nucleotides, the CDR3 is TGCAGTGTTGAAAAAAGGGCACACCGGGAGTTGCAGTACTTC.

This clonotype was counted many times. V and J are TRBV5-6 and TRBJ2-7; D call uncertain. V lost 0 bases to trimming and J lost 2 bases, with 6 bases between them. There are 13 residues in the CDR3. CDR1 and CDR2 from the germline V gene are SGHDT and YYEEEE. Written as DNA, the CDR3 is TGTGCCAGCAGCTTGGTGTCTCCCTACGAGCAGTACTTC. It codes for CASSLVSPYEQYF.

This clonotype was observed at least ten times. The chain carries TRBV29-1 and TRBJ2-5; a possible D gene is TRBD1 (5 bases). The CDR3 runs to 11 residues. Germline V lookup: CDR1 SQVTM, CDR2 ANQGSEA. V was clipped by 3 bases and J by 7 bases, with 9 bases between them. The CDR3 DNA follows: TGCAGCGTTGAGTCGCAGGGGACCCAGTACTTC. Translation gives CSVESQGTQYF.

The V gene is TRBV11-2, the J gene TRBJ2-3, with 12 nucleotides matching TRBD2. The J segment lost 2 bases and the V segment lost 4 bases, leaving 7 bases of the junction unmatched. CDR1 is SGHAT and CDR2 is FQNNGV in the germline V gene. This CDR3 has 17 residues. The CDR3 coding sequence is TGTGCCAGCAGCTCGGGACTAGCGGGCGGACACACAGATACGCAGTATTTT. Amino acid sequence: CASSSGLAGGHTDTQYF.

With respect to this clonotype: One junction end disagrees with the germline gene, perhaps due to a read error. The chain recombines TRBV12-3 or TRBV12-4 with TRBJ2-7; 7 bases agree with TRBD2. The CDR3 contains 15 residues. The CDR3 sequence is CPSSSGGGASYEQYF. For the CDR3, the DNA is TGTCCCAGCAGTTCCGGGGGAGGGGCCTCCTACGAGCAGTACTTC.

V is TRBV7-9 and J is TRBJ2-1, with D uncertain. Trimming took 2 bases from V and 5 from J, leaving 10 bases between them. CDR1 and CDR2 (germline): SEHNR, FQNEAQ (reference sequence). The CDR3 is 14 residues long. The CDR3 DNA is TGTGCCAGCAGCTTATTAGGGTTTAACAATGAGCAGTTCTTC. This encodes CASSLLGFNNEQFF.

This chain joins TRBV20-1 and TRBJ2-1, with 7 bases fitting TRBD1. From germline, CDR1 is DFQATT and CDR2 SNEGSKA (reference sequence). There are 16 residues in the CDR3. The ends lost 5 bases at V and 6 bases at J; junction bases unmatched: 16. In nucleotides, the CDR3 is TGCAGTGCTGGAAGGGGGCAAAAACCCCTTGGCAATGAGCAGTTCTTC. Residues: CSAGRGQKPLGNEQFF.

A note on this clonotype: A read error may account for a junction end that differs from germline. The rearrangement joins TRBV5-1 to TRBJ2-4, with D unresolved. The CDR3 length is 14 residues. CDR1 is SGHRS, CDR2 YFSETQ, per germline. This CDR3 reads CASSFNQPPNNQYF. The CDR3 bases are TGTGCCAGCAGCTTCAACCAGCCCCCAAACAATCAGTACTTC. Using reference TRBV5-1 and TRBJ2-4 for the parts outside the CDR3, the full variable domain is KAGVTQTPRYLIKTRGQQVTLSCSPISGHRSVSWYQQTPGQGLQFLFEYFSETQRNKGNFPGRFSGRQFSNSRSEMNVSTLELGDSALYLCASSFNQPPNNQYFGAGTRLSVL.

The sample holds a few counts of this clonotype. J is TRBJ1-1 and V is TRBV12-3 or TRBV12-4; D gene ambiguous. The CDR3 covers 13 residues. Between the trimmed V and J ends, which lost 10 bases and 1 base, there was a span of 13 bases. CDR3: CANSGRKNTEAFF. For the CDR3, the DNA is TGTGCCAACAGCGGACGGAAGAACACTGAAGCTTTCTTT.